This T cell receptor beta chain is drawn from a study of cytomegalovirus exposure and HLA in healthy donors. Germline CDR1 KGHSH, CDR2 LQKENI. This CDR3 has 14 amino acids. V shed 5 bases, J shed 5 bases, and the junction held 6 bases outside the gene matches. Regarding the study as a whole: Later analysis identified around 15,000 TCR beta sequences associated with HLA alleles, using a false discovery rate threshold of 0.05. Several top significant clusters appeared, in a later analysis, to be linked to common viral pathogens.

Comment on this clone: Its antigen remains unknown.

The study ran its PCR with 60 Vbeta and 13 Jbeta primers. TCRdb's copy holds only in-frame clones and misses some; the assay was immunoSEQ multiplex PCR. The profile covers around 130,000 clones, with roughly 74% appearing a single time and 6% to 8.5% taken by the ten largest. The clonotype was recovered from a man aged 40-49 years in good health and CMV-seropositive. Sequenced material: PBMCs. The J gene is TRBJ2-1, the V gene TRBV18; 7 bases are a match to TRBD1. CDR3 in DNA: TGTGCCAGCTCAACGGGGACAGTGGACAATGAGCAGTTCTTC. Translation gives CASSTGTVDNEQFF.